This TCR beta chain was observed in a study of response to subunit inactivated influenza vaccine (dated by TCRdb to the late 2010s). General notes on the study: The study used deep quantitative T cell receptor repertoire profiling to track responses to a trivalent subunit inactivated influenza vaccine. Study-wide conclusions, independent of this receptor: It was suggested by the authors that each seasonal influenza vaccination may recruit only a limited number of new T cells.

Library creation used RT-PCR. The sequencer was an Illumina HiSeq 2500. The public reads were quality trimmed at Q25 with fastp and then assembled into clones with MiXCR by TCRdb, keeping productive beta chains. CDR3 protein duplicates are merged, each entry listing the most common genes and DNA. This sample gives 560,000 or so distinct CDR3 sequences in total; around 8% of them show up just once. The ten largest clones represent roughly 13% of the sample. This clonotype has a count of ten or more. Its antigen remains unidentified. The sample holds no much larger clone one base away, and base qualities are not on file. From V the trimming removes 4 bases and from J it removes 0 bases, while the gene matches leave 9 bases of the junction unaccounted for. From cysteine to phenylalanine, the CDR3 is 16 amino acids long. Kept here is only the CDR3 DNA, which spans 48 bases and is read in frame from base 1. In the germline V gene, CDR1 corresponds to MDHEN and CDR2 to SYDVKM.

This clonotype was sampled from a man aged 45-69 years who received an inactivated influenza vaccine. Donor details come from another sample of the same person, matched by shared clones. Here the sequenced sample was PBMCs from blood, taken less than 25 months after vaccination. The chain is assembled from TRBV28 and TRBJ2-7, with TRBD1 identical over 7 junction bases. The DNA is as follows: TGTGCCAGCAGTTCCTTTCGGGGACAGAGCTCCTACGAGCAGTACTTC. Translated, this is CASSSFRGQSSYEQYF.